A single sample gave rise to the 28 T cell receptor beta chains below, sequenced in a study of control samples from healthy donors and cancer patients. Clones were sequenced by immunoSEQ multiplex PCR, and TCRdb holds only the in-frame ones, with some missing. The sample comprises 100,000 to 150,000 clones, 85% to 95% of which are singletons, and about 0.6% rests with the top ten. Sequencing was performed on PBMCs. All receptors derive from a man older than 75 with head and neck cancer.

This clone was counted between two and nine times. The genes are TRBV19 and TRBJ1-3, with D perhaps TRBD1 (5 bases). The CDR3 is 14 amino acids. V lost 7 bases to trimming and J lost 4 bases, with 14 bases between them. The germline gives CDR1 LNHDA, CDR2 SQIVND (reference sequence). DNA for the CDR3: TGTGCCAGTATCGACAGATCTATGGGAAACACCATATATTTT. It is translated as CASIDRSMGNTIYF.

The V gene is TRBV4-2, the J gene TRBJ2-1; 9 bases match TRBD2. This CDR3 is 17 amino acids long. The germline gives CDR1 LGHNA, CDR2 YNFKEQ. After removal of 1 base from V and 0 bases from J, the junction contained 4 bases not matched to a gene. The CDR3 DNA follows: TGTGCCAGCAGCCAAGTAGGGCGGGGGGGCTCCTACAATGAGCAGTTCTTC. Its translation is CASSQVGRGGSYNEQFF.

V gene TRBV7-9 combines with J gene TRBJ1-2; maybe TRBD1 (5 bases). The V end was cut by 2 bases, the J end by 3 bases, with 10 bases between. This CDR3 has 14 amino acids. Per germline, CDR1 SEHNR and CDR2 FQNEAQ (reference sequence). The CDR3 here is CASSLSDTYYGYTF. CDR3 DNA: TGTGCCAGCAGCTTATCGGACACCTACTATGGCTACACCTTC.

This sequence joins TRBV30 and TRBJ1-6, with TRBD1 matching over 8 bases. CDR1 and CDR2 from the germline V gene are GTSNPN and SVGIG (reference sequence). The CDR3 consists of 13 residues. V was pared by 5 bases and J by 5 bases, with 2 bases of the junction left unmatched. CDR3 sequence: CAWGQGDNSPLHF. Here the CDR3 DNA reads TGTGCCTGGGGACAGGGCGATAATTCACCCCTCCACTTT. Full variable domain (outside the CDR3, taken from reference TRBV30 and TRBJ1-6): SQTIHQWPATLVQPVGSPLSLECTVEGTSNPNLYWYRQAAGRGLQLLFYSVGIGQISSEVPQNLSASRPQDRQFILSSKKLLLSDSGFYLCAWGQGDNSPLHFGNGTRLTVT.

The chain combines TRBV27 with TRBJ2-7; 12 bases align to TRBD2. The CDR3 is 15 residues long. Trimming took 5 bases from V and 2 from J; bases not matched to a gene: 4. CDR1 and CDR2 from the germline V gene are MNHEY and SMNVEV (reference sequence). CDR3 in amino acids: CASSRLAGDPYEQYF. For the CDR3, the DNA is TGTGCCAGCAGTAGACTAGCGGGGGACCCCTACGAGCAGTACTTC.

The rearrangement joins TRBV7-9 to TRBJ2-5, with no clear D. V was trimmed by 6 bases and J by 5 bases, leaving 10 bases between them. Germline values: CDR1 SEHNR, CDR2 FQNEAQ (reference sequence). The CDR3 is made up of 12 amino acids. The chain's CDR3 is CASSRNGETQYF. In DNA, the CDR3 is TGTGCCAGCAGTAGAAATGGGGAGACCCAGTACTTC.

The J gene is TRBJ1-5, the V gene TRBV7-8; D uncertain. The germline V gene encodes CDR1 SGHVS and CDR2 FQNEAQ. With 6 bases removed from V and 7 bases from J, the gap between germline ends came to 16 bases. This CDR3 contains 14 residues. CDR3 sequence: CASSPDITYQPQHF. In DNA form, the CDR3 reads TGTGCCAGCAGTCCAGACATCACCTACCAGCCCCAGCATTTT.

This chain joins TRBV5-8 and TRBJ2-3; weak D call: TRBD1 (6 bases). This CDR3 has 14 residues. V was pared by 4 bases and J by 4 bases, with 13 bases between. The germline gives CDR1 SGHTS, CDR2 YDEGEE. CDR3 sequence reads: CASSLVGGPDTQYF. DNA of the CDR3: TGTGCCAGCAGCCTTGTTGGGGGCCCAGATACGCAGTATTTT.

This CDR3 reads CASSVYGQPNYGYTF. The CDR3 bases are TGTGCCAGCAGCGTTTATGGACAGCCTAACTATGGCTACACCTTC. The genes are TRBV9 and TRBJ1-2; D is perhaps TRBD1 (6 bases). Germline V gene lookup returns CDR1 SGDLS and CDR2 YYNGEE. With 2 bases removed from V and 0 bases from J, the gap between germline ends came to 11 bases. This CDR3 is 15 amino acids long.

The chain joins TRBV6-5 to TRBJ2-1; 10 nucleotides line up with TRBD1. The V gene's germline CDR1 is MNHEY and CDR2 SVGAGI. Losses at the gene ends were 7 bases for V and 7 bases for J; bases not matched to a gene: 10. The CDR3 extends over 15 amino acids. CDR3 nucleotides: TGTGCCAGCAACTTCCGGGACAGGGGAACGAATGAGCAGTTCTTC. Amino acid sequence: CASNFRDRGTNEQFF.

The chain links TRBV23-1 to TRBJ2-1, with 8 bases lining up with TRBD1. TRBV23-1 is known as an ORF, though its function is uncertain. V shed 3 bases, J shed 0 bases, and the junction held 16 bases outside the gene matches. The CDR3 totals 20 residues. CDR3 in amino acids: CASSHPREGDRISSYNEQFF. DNA of the CDR3: TGCGCCAGCAGTCACCCCCGCGAGGGGGACAGGATAAGCTCCTACAATGAGCAGTTCTTC.

This clone has only one observation. The chain is built from TRBV19 and TRBJ2-2; 7 bases are a match to TRBD1. From germline, CDR1 is LNHDA and CDR2 SQIVND (reference sequence). The V segment lost 3 bases and the J segment 0 bases; nucleotides outside the gene matches: 1. The CDR3 runs 15 residues. CDR3 coding DNA: TGTGCCAGTAGTATCCAGGGGGCGAACACCGGGGAGCTGTTTTTT. Translation gives CASSIQGANTGELFF.

The V call is TRBV24-1, the J call TRBJ2-5; D is unresolved. Between the trimmed V and J ends, which lost 4 bases and 0 bases, there was a span of 5 bases. CDR3 length: 13 residues. Germline loops: CDR1 KGHDR, CDR2 SFDVKD. CDR3 residues: CATSDGYQETQYF. In DNA form, the CDR3 reads TGTGCCACCAGTGACGGATACCAAGAGACCCAGTACTTC.

The chain uses TRBV6-5 and TRBJ2-5; D is possibly TRBD1 (6 bases). Trimming took off 5 bases at V and 5 bases at J, with 15 bases between the two ends. CDR1 is MNHEY, CDR2 SVGAGI, per germline. This CDR3 has 14 amino acids. CDR3 sequence reads: CASSKPGVRETQYF. CDR3 bases: TGTGCCAGCAGTAAACCAGGGGTACGTGAGACCCAGTACTTC.

The rearrangement links TRBV14 to TRBJ1-1, with D maybe TRBD1 (5 bases). Per the germline V gene, CDR1 is SGHDN and CDR2 is FVKESK. The V gene lost 4 bases and the J gene lost 0 bases, with 15 bases spanning the gap. This CDR3 comprises 16 residues. The DNA for the CDR3 is TGTGCCAGCAGCCCCCACCGTGACAGCTTGAACACTGAAGCTTTCTTT. Translation gives CASSPHRDSLNTEAFF.

The chain is built from TRBV30 and TRBJ1-2; D gene uncertain. CDR3 length: 13 amino acids. CDR1 GTSNPN and CDR2 SVGIG come from the germline V gene (reference sequence). The V end lost 3 bases, the J end lost 6 bases, and 14 bases lay between the germline ends. The CDR3 is CAWRNTSHNGYTF. As DNA, the CDR3 is TGTGCCTGGAGGAATACCTCCCACAATGGCTACACCTTC.

CDR3 nucleotide sequence: TGCGCCAGCAGCTGGGGACTAGCGGGAACACACAATGAGCAGTTCTTC. Protein sequence: CASSWGLAGTHNEQFF. V usage is TRBV5-1 and J usage is TRBJ2-1, with 13 bases fitting TRBD2. The V and J ends lost 3 bases and 5 bases, in that order; junction bases with no gene match: 5. Germline V gene lookup returns CDR1 SGHRS and CDR2 YFSETQ. CDR3 length: 16 amino acids.

This rearrangement joins TRBV27 to TRBJ2-7, with D unclear. V gave up 2 bases and J gave up 4 bases, with 15 bases separating them. Germline assignment: CDR1 MNHEY and CDR2 SMNVEV (reference sequence). The CDR3 is made up of 15 amino acids. The CDR3 is CASSLRVPRDYEQYF. CDR3 coding DNA: TGTGCCAGCAGTTTACGGGTACCGAGAGATTACGAGCAGTACTTC.

This clone was detected only once. The chain is built from TRBV9 and TRBJ1-2; weak D call: TRBD1 (5 bases). Germline values: CDR1 SGDLS, CDR2 YYNGEE. V shed 2 bases and J shed 1 base, with 9 bases lying between them. The CDR3 extends over 14 amino acids. The DNA for the CDR3 is TGTGCCAGCAGCGTCGGGGACCTTAACTATGGCTACACCTTC. Translated, it gives CASSVGDLNYGYTF.

In DNA form, the CDR3 reads TGTGCCAGCAGCATAACACGTAGCTCTGGAAACACCATATATTTT. This encodes CASSITRSSGNTIYF. The V and J genes are TRBV7-2 and TRBJ1-3, with D unclear. CDR3 size: 15 residues. The germline gives CDR1 SGHTA, CDR2 FQGNSA. Trimming left V 5 bases short and J 0 bases short, with 11 bases between.

The V and J genes are TRBV9 and TRBJ2-5; 8 positions match TRBD2. The V segment lost 3 bases and the J segment 5 bases; nucleotides outside the gene matches: 3. Germline V gene sequence: CDR1 SGDLS, CDR2 YYNGEE. This CDR3 has 13 amino acids. The CDR3 nucleotides are TGTGCCAGCAGCGCTTCTAGCGGGGAGACCCAGTACTTC. Amino acids: CASSASSGETQYF.

The V call is TRBV14, the J call TRBJ2-7; D is perhaps TRBD2 (6 bases). There are 17 residues in the CDR3. Trimming shortened V by 1 base and J by 0 bases, and 16 bases separated the two germline ends. CDR1 and CDR2 (germline): SGHDN, FVKESK. Here the CDR3 DNA reads TGTGCCAGCAGCCAAGGACGGACACAGACTAGCTCCTACGAGCAGTACTTC. Its translation is CASSQGRTQTSSYEQYF.

V and J are TRBV7-2 and TRBJ1-1, with no clear D. V lost 4 bases, J lost 4 bases, and 22 bases lay in between. This CDR3 spans 17 amino acids. The germline V gene encodes CDR1 SGHTA and CDR2 FQGNSA. The CDR3 region is CASSSGLVLLGGTEAFF. The CDR3 nucleotides are TGTGCCAGCAGCTCGGGCCTCGTGCTCCTAGGAGGCACTGAAGCTTTCTTT. Using reference TRBV7-2 and TRBJ1-1 for the parts outside the CDR3, the full variable domain is GAGVSQSPSNKVTEKGKDVELRCDPISGHTALYWYRQSLGQGLEFLIYFQGNSAPDKSGLPSDRFSAERTGGSVSTLTIQRTQQEDSAVYLCASSSGLVLLGGTEAFFGQGTRLTVV.

The chain is built from TRBV19 and TRBJ2-7, with D perhaps TRBD1 (6 bases). The CDR3 is 14 amino acids. Trimming stripped 4 bases from V and 7 bases from J, with 17 bases between. CDR1 and CDR2 from the germline V gene are LNHDA and SQIVND (reference sequence). CDR3 region: CASSRQVSFREQYF. As DNA, the CDR3 is TGTGCCAGTAGTAGACAGGTCTCTTTTCGGGAGCAGTACTTC.

The chain has TRBV18 and TRBJ2-7, with 7 nucleotides matching TRBD1. CDR1 is KGHSH, CDR2 LQKENI, per germline. The CDR3 sequence is 13 residues long. After removal of 6 bases from V and 3 bases from J, the junction contained 5 bases not matched to a gene. This CDR3 reads CASSLDRSYEQYF. The CDR3 DNA follows: TGTGCCAGCTCCTTGGACAGGAGCTACGAGCAGTACTTC.

In DNA, the CDR3 is TGTGCCTGGAGCGGCTACGGGACTAGTTACTACGAGCAGTACTTC. It translates to CAWSGYGTSYYEQYF. The rearrangement uses TRBV30 and TRBJ2-7; TRBD2 matches at 8 bases. CDR1 and CDR2 (germline): GTSNPN, SVGIG (reference sequence). The length of the CDR3 is 15 residues. The J segment lost 3 bases and the V segment lost 3 bases, leaving 10 bases of the junction unmatched.

The chain is built from TRBV30 and TRBJ2-7; D unresolved. V lost 1 base to trimming and J lost 0 bases, with 10 bases between them. CDR1 is GTSNPN and CDR2 is SVGIG in the germline V gene (reference sequence). There are 14 residues in the CDR3. Here the CDR3 reads CAWSGRLSSYEQYF. CDR3 DNA: TGTGCCTGGAGTGGCCGTCTTAGCTCCTACGAGCAGTACTTC.

The chain is built from TRBV2 and TRBJ2-3; 8 nucleotides match TRBD1. The CDR3 extends over 11 amino acids. Germline CDR1 SNHLY, CDR2 FYNNEI. V trimming: 6 bases; J trimming: 10 bases; junction bases outside the gene matches: 3. The CDR3 region is CASREGQAQYF. The CDR3 DNA follows: TGTGCCAGCAGGGAGGGACAGGCGCAGTATTTT.